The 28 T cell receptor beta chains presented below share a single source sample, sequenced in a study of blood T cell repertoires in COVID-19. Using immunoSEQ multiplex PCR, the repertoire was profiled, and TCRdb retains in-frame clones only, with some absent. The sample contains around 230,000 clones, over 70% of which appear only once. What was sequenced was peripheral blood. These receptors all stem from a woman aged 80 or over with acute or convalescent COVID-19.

The CDR3 DNA reads TGCGCCAGCAGCTTGCAGGGGAACTATGGCTACACCTTC. Protein product: CASSLQGNYGYTF. The rearrangement joins TRBV5-1 to TRBJ1-2, with a possible D match to TRBD1 (6 bases). This CDR3 is 13 amino acids long. The germline CDR1 and CDR2 sequences are SGHRS and YFSETQ. Trimming left V 1 base short and J 2 bases short, with 6 bases between.

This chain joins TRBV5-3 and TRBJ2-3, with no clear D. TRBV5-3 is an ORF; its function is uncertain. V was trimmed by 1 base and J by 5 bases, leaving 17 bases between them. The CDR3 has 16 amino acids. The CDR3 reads CARSLSRPRLEDTQYF. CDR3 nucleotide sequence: TGTGCCAGAAGCTTGTCCAGGCCCCGTTTGGAAGATACGCAGTATTTT.

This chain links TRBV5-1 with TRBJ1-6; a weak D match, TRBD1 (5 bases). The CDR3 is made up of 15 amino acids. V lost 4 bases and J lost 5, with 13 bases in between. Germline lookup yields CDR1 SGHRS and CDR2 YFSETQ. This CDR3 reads CASSPEWGHNSPLHF. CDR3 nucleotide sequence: TGCGCCAGCAGCCCCGAGTGGGGCCATAATTCACCCCTCCACTTT.

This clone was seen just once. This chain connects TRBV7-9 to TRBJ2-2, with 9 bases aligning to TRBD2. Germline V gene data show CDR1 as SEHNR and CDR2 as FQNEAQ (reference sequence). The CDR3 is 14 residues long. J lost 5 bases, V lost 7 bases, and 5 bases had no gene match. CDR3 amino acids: CASIVSGSTGELFF. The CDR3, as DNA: TGTGCCAGCATAGTTAGCGGGAGTACCGGGGAGCTGTTTTTT.

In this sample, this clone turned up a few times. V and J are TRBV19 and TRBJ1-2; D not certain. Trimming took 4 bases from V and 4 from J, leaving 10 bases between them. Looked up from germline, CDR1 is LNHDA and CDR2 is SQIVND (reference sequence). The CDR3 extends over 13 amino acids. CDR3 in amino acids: CASSKTPPYGYTF. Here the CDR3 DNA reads TGTGCCAGTAGTAAAACACCCCCCTATGGCTACACCTTC.

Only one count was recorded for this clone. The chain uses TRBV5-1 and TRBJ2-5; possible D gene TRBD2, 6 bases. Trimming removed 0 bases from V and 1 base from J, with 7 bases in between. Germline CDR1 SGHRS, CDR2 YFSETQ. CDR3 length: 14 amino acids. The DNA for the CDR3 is TGCGCCAGCAGCTTGGGGAGGGGCCAAGAGACCCAGTACTTC. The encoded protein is CASSLGRGQETQYF.

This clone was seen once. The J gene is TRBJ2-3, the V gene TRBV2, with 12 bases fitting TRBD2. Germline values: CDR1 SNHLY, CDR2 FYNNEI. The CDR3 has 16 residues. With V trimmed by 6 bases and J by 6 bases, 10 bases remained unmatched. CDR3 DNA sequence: TGTGCCAGCAGCCTAGCGGGAGGGCTCTCCTCGGATACGCAGTATTTT. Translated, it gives CASSLAGGLSSDTQYF.

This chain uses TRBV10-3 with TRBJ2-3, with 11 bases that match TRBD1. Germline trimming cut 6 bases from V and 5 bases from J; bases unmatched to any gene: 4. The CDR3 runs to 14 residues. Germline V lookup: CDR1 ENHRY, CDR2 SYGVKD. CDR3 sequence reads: CAIRPGQGEDTQYF. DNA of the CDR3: TGTGCCATCAGGCCGGGACAGGGGGAAGATACGCAGTATTTT.

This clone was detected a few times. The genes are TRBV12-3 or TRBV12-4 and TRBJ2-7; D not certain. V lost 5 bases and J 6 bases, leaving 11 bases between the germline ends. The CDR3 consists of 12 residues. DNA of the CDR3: TGTGCCAGCAGTACCCCTCCTAGCGAGCAGTACTTC. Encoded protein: CASSTPPSEQYF.

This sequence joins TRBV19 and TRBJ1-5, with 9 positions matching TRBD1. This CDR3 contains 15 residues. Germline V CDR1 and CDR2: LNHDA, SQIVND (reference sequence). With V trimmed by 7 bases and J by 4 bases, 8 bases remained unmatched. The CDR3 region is CASNQNGQGNQPQHF. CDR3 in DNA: TGTGCCAGTAACCAAAACGGACAGGGGAATCAGCCCCAGCATTTT.

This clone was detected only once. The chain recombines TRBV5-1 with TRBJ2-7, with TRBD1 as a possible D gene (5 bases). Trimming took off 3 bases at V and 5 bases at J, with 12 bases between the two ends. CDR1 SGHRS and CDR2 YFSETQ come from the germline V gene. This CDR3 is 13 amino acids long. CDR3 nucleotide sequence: TGCGCCAGCAGCTCCCTCCTAGGGGACGAGCAGTACTTC. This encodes CASSSLLGDEQYF.

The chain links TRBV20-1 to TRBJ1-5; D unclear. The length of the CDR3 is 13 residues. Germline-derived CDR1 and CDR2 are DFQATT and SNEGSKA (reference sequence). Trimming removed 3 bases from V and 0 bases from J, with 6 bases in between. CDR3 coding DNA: TGCAGTGCTAGTTATGTTAGCAATCAGCCCCAGCATTTT. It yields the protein CSASYVSNQPQHF.

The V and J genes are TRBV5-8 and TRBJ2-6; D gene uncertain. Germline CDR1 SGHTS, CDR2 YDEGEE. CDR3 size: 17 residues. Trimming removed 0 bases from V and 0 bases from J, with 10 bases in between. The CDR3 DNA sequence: TGTGCCAGCAGCTTGGTCAGGTTGAACTCTGGGGCCAACGTCCTGACTTTC. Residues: CASSLVRLNSGANVLTF.

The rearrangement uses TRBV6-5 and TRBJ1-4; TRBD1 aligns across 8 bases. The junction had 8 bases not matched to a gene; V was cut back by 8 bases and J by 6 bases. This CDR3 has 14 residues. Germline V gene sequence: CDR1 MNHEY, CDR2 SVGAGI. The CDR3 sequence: CASLYQGAHEKLFF. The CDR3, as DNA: TGTGCCAGCTTGTATCAGGGGGCTCATGAAAAACTGTTTTTT.

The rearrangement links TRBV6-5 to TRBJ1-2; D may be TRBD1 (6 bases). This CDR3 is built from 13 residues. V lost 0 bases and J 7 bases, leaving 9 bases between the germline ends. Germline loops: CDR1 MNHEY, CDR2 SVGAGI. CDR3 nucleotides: TGTGCCAGCAGTTACTCGGGGGCGCGTGGCTACACCTTC. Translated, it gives CASSYSGARGYTF.

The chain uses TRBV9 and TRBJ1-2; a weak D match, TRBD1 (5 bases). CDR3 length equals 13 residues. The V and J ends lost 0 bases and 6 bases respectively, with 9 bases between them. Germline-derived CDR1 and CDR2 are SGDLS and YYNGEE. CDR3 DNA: TGTGCCAGCAGCGTAGCAGGGTGGGATGGCTACACCTTC. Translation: CASSVAGWDGYTF.

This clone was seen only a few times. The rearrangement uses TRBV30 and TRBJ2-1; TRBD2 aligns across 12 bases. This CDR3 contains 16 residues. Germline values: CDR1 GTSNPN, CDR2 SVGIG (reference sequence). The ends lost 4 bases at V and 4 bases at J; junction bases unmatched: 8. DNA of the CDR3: TGTGCCTGGAACGGGCTAGCGGGAGGGGGATACAATGAGCAGTTCTTC. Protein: CAWNGLAGGGYNEQFF.

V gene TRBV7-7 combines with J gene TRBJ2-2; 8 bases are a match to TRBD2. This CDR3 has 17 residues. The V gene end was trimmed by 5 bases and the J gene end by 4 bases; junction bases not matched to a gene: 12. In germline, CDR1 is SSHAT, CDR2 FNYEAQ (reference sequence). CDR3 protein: CASSRGTSPTITGELFF. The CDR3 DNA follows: TGTGCCAGCAGCAGAGGGACTAGTCCGACCATCACCGGGGAGCTGTTTTTT.

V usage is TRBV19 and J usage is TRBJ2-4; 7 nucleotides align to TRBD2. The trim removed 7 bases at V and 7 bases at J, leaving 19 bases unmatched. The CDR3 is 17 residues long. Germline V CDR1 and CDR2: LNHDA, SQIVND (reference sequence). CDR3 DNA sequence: TGTGCCAGTACCTCGAGGGAGGGCATCACTTTGGGGAACATTCAGTACTTC. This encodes CASTSREGITLGNIQYF. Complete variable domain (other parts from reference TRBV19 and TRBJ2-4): DGGITQSPKYLFRKEGQNVTLSCEQNLNHDAMYWYRQDPGQGLRLIYYSQIVNDFQKGDIAEGYSVSREKKESFPLTVTSAQKNPTAFYLCASTSREGITLGNIQYFGAGTRLSVL.

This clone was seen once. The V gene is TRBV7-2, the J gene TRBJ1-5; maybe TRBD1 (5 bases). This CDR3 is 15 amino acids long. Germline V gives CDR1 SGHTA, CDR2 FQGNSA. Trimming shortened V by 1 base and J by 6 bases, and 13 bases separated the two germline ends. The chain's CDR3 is CASSLGQWSVQPQHF. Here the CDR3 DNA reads TGTGCCAGCAGCTTAGGACAGTGGAGCGTTCAGCCCCAGCATTTT.

The CDR3 nucleotides are TGTGCCAGCAGCTTAATCAGAAACACCGGGGAGCTGTTTTTT. It specifies CASSLIRNTGELFF. The rearrangement joins TRBV7-2 to TRBJ2-2; D remains ambiguous. With 2 bases removed from V and 2 bases from J, the gap between germline ends came to 6 bases. The CDR3 has 14 amino acids. Germline V gene lookup returns CDR1 SGHTA and CDR2 FQGNSA.

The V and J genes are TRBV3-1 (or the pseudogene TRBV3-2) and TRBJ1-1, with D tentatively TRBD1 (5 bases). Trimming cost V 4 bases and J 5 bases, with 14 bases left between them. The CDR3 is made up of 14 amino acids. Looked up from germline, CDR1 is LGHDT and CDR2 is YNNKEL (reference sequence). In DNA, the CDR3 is TGTGCCAGCAGCCCTCCGGGGAGGGGAACTGAAGCTTTCTTT. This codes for CASSPPGRGTEAFF.

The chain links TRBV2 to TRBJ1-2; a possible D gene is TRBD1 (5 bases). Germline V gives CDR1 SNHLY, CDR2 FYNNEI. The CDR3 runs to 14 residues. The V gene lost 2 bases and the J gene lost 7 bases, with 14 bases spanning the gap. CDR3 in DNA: TGTGCCAGCAGTGAAAGCCAGGGTTTGTCTGGCTACACCTTC. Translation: CASSESQGLSGYTF.

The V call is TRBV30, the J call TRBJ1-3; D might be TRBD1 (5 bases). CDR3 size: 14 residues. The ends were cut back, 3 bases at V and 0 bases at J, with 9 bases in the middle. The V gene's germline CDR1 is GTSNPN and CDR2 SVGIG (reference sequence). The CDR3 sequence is CAWSGGSSGNTIYF. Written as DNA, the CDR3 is TGTGCCTGGAGCGGGGGGAGCTCTGGAAACACCATATATTTT.

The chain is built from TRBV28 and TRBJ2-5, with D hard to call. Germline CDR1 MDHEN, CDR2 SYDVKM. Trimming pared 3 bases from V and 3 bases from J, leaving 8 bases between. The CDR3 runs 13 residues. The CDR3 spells CASSFRVEETQYF. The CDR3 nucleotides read TGTGCCAGCAGTTTTCGAGTGGAAGAGACCCAGTACTTC.

CDR3 bases: TGTGCCAGCAGCCTCCACCCTTCCGGACTAGCGGGTATTACAGATACGCAGTATTTT. It specifies CASSLHPSGLAGITDTQYF. The chain couples TRBV9 to TRBJ2-3, with TRBD2 matching 11 bases. This CDR3 contains 19 residues. In germline, CDR1 is SGDLS, CDR2 YYNGEE. Trimming took 4 bases from V and 3 from J; bases not matched to a gene: 16.

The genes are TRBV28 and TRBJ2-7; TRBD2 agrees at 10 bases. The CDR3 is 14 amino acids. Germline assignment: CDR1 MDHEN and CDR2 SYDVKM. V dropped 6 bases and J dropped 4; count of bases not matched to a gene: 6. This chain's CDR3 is CASSPSLAGYEQYF. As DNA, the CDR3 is TGTGCCAGCAGCCCTTCACTAGCGGGGTACGAGCAGTACTTC.

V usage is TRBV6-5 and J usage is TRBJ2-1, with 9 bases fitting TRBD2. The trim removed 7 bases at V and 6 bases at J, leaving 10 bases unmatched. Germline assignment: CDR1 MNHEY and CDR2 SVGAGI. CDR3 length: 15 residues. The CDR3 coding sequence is TGTGCCAGCACCCCCAGCGCGGGAGGGCGCAATGAGCAGTTCTTC. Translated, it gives CASTPSAGGRNEQFF.